This section outlines one T cell receptor (beta chain) sequence together with its context. Its antigen is not known. The data belong to a study of T-cell reconstitution after alpha-beta-depleted transplantation in children. During its preparation, the TCRbeta library received unique molecular identifiers. TCRdb used MiXCR to reprocess the PCR reads, holding one entry per CDR3 protein. The sample includes about 980,000 distinct CDR3 sequences, under 30% of them seen just once. With 6 bases clipped from V and 6 bases from J, the junction kept 10 bases outside the gene matches. The CDR3 has 14 residues. The study's findings and limits: TCRbeta diversity was high at day 60 in some patients (a result of surviving recipient T cells and thymic progenitors). Alpha-beta T cells present about two months after transplant were reported to originate from several hundred expanded graft clones. Fresh T-cell production supplied most of the T-cell counts and diversity seen one year after transplant.

The sequences come from PBMCs, mostly from graft donor cells, collected 360 days after TCRalphabeta/CD19-depleted stem cell transplant. This TCR came from a boy under two years old who had a stem cell transplant for SCID, so the T cells may come from the graft donor. The rearrangement uses TRBV12-3 or TRBV12-4 and TRBJ1-2; TRBD1 aligns across 7 bases. The DNA of the CDR3 is TGTGCCAGCAGGGACTTGACAGGGAATAATGGCTACACCTTC. It encodes CASRDLTGNNGYTF.